This TCR beta chain was recovered during a study of blood T cell repertoires in COVID-19 (dated by TCRdb to 2020 to 2022). In the study overall: The collaborator samples originated in the United States, Italy and Spain and spanned the acute and convalescent phases of COVID-19. The prospective study material was composed of cDNA or gDNA derived from T cells, B-cell-depleted T cells, or PBMCs. The dataset comprised deeply sampled blood TCRbeta repertoires from subjects exposed to, actively infected with, or recovered from COVID-19. A freely available public database, intended as a resource for researchers studying the immune response to SARS-CoV-2, is where the repertoires were released. Samples were obtained from the ongoing ImmuneRACE study (first 160 participants) and from 1,254 subjects provided by 6 global collaborators. Sample metadata almost always included a de-identified subject ID, COVID-19 status, age in years and sex. Where HLA class I and class II types were available, the types were taken from metadata supplied by the sample provider, not from assay-based typing. What the authors observed across the whole study: How much clinical and demographic metadata was included differed by source and by participant, and the metadata was provided uncurated.

The CDR3 holds 16 amino acids from the cysteine to the phenylalanine. Only the CDR3 part of the read is kept: 48 bases, read in frame from the first base. Worth noting for this clone: Its antigen is not yet known. It has no much larger one-base neighbor in the sample; base qualities were not kept.

Each collaborating institution followed its own protocols to collect whole blood in K2EDTA tubes. Collaborator samples were shipped for TCRbeta analysis as frozen whole blood, isolated PBMCs, or DNA extracted from either sample type. TCRbeta CDR3 regions were amplified from genomic DNA using the immunoSEQ Assay, a bias-controlled multiplex PCR. The paper's data handling went like this. Nucleated cell counts per sample were estimated from amplification of reference gene primers within the assay. To quantify the absolute abundance of each unique TCRbeta CDR3 rearrangement, sequence reads were collapsed and filtered. For each sample, productive Simpson clonality was calculated as the square root of Simpson's diversity index over productive rearrangements. TCRdb took over this immuneACCESS table, retaining in-frame rearrangements with V and J assigned. Such tables are incomplete; in checked studies, under half of the missing clones stem from an unresolved V gene, and the remainder is unexplained. The DNA gave D and trimming, while V, J and clone size come from that table. The sample records around 200,000 clones, about nine tenths of which are singletons. The top ten clonotypes cover 1.5% to 2% of the sample.

This TCR was recovered from a young man with active or convalescent COVID-19. The sequence joins TRBV12-2 to TRBJ1-5. TRBV12-2 has pseudogene status. The sequenced sample was peripheral blood. CDR3 region: CASRLVTDYSNQPQHF. At the DNA level, the sequence is TGTGCAAGTCGCTTAGTCACCGACTATAGCAATCAGCCCCAGCATTTT.